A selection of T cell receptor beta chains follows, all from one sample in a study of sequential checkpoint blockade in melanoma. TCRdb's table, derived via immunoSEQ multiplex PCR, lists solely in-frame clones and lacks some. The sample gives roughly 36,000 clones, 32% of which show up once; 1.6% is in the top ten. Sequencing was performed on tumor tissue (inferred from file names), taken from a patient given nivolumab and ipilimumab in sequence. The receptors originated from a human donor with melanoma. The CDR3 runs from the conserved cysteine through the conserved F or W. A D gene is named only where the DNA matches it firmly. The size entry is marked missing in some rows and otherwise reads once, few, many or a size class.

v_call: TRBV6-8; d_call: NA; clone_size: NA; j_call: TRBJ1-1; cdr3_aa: CASSYPGVNTEAFF; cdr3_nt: TGTGCCAGCAGTTACCCAGGGGTGAACACTGAAGCTTTCTTT
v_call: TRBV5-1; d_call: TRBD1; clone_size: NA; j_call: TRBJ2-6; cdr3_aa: CASSPGRQGSSGANVLTF; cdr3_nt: TGCGCCAGCAGCCCAGGCAGACAGGGAAGCTCTGGGGCCAACGTCCTGACTTTC
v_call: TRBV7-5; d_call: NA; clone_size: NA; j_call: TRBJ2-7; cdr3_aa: CASSLGLAGGGDEQYF; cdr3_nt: TGTGCCAGCAGCTTGGGACTAGCGGGGGGTGGTGACGAGCAGTACTTC
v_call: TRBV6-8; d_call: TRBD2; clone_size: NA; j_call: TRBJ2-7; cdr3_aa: CASSYSLAGSYEQYF; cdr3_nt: TGTGCCAGCAGTTATAGCCTAGCGGGGTCCTACGAGCAGTACTTC
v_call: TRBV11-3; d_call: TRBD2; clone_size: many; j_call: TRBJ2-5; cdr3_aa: CASSLIVGLAGQETQYF; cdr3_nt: TGTGCCAGCAGCTTAATCGTAGGACTAGCGGGGCAAGAGACCCAGTACTTC
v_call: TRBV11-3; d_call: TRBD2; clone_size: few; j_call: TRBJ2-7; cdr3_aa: CASSLGGPAGTVGNIYEQYF; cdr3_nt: TGTGCCAGCAGCTTGGGAGGTCCAGCGGGGACGGTGGGGAACATCTACGAGCAGTACTTC
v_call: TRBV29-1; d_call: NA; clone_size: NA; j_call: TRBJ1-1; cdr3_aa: CSVERGSLNTEAFF; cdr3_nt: TGCAGCGTTGAAAGGGGGAGCCTGAACACTGAAGCTTTCTTT
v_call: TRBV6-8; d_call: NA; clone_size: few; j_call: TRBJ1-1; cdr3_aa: CASSYSKGNTEAFF; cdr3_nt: TGTGCCAGCAGTTACTCGAAAGGGAACACTGAAGCTTTCTTT
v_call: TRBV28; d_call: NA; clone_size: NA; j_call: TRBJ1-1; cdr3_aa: CASRLPKAEAFF; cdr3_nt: TGTGCCAGCAGACTCCCCAAGGCTGAAGCTTTCTTT
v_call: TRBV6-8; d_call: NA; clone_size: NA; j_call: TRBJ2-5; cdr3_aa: CASSYGRETQYF; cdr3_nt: TGTGCCAGCAGTTACGGTCGAGAGACCCAGTACTTC
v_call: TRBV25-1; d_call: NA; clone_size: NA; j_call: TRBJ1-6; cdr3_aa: CASSDDRYNSPLHF; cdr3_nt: TGTGCCAGCAGTGATGACAGATATAATTCACCCCTCCACTTT
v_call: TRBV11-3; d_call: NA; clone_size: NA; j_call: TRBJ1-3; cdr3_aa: CASSLGDILNTIYF; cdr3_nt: TGTGCCAGCAGCTTAGGGGACATCTTGAACACCATATATTTT
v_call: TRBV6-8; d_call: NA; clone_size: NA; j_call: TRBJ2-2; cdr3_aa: CASSYSILHTGELFF; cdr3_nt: TGTGCCAGCAGTTACTCGATCTTGCACACCGGGGAGCTGTTTTTT
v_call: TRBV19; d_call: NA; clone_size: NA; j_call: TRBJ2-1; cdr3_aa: CASSIPRDLYNEQFF; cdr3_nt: TGTGCCAGTAGTATCCCACGGGACCTTTACAATGAGCAGTTCTTC
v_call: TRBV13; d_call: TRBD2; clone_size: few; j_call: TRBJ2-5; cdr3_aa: CASSLGVAGASQETQYF; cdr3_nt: TGTGCCAGCAGCTTAGGGGTAGCGGGAGCGTCGCAAGAGACCCAGTACTTC
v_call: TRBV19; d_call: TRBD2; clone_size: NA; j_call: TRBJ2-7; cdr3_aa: CASSTGLAGGKGSYEQYF; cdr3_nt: TGTGCCAGTAGTACGGGACTAGCGGGAGGTAAAGGCTCCTACGAGCAGTACTTC
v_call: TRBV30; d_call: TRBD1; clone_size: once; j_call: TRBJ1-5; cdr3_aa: CAWSGLTGGLNQPQHF; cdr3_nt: TGTGCCTGGAGTGGGTTAACAGGGGGTCTTAATCAGCCCCAGCATTTT
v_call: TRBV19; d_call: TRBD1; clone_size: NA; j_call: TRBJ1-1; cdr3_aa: CASRNGQGGTEAFF; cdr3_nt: TGTGCCAGTAGGAACGGACAGGGAGGCACTGAAGCTTTCTTT
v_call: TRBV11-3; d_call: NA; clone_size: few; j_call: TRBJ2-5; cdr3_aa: CASSWGVKQETQYF; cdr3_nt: TGTGCCAGCAGCTGGGGGGTTAAGCAAGAGACCCAGTACTTC
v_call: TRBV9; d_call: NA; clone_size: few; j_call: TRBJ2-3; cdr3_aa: CASSVVGGGYPTDTQYF; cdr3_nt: TGTGCCAGCAGCGTAGTTGGCGGAGGATACCCCACAGATACGCAGTATTTT
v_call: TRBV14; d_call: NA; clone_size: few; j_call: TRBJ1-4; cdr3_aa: CASSQEGEKLFF; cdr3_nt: TGTGCCAGCAGCCAAGAGGGAGAAAAACTGTTTTTT
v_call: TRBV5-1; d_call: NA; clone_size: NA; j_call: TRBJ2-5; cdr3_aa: CASIPGDRLEETQYF; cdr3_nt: TGCGCCAGCATACCCGGAGACAGACTTGAGGAGACCCAGTACTTC
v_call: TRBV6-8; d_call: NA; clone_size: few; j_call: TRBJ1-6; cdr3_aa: CASSYATSSYNSPLHF; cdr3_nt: TGTGCCAGCAGTTACGCGACGAGCTCCTATAATTCACCCCTCCACTTT
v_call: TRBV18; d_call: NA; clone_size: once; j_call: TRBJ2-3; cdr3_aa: CASSPGGWSTDTQYF; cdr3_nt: TGTGCCAGCTCACCAGGGGGCTGGAGCACAGATACGCAGTATTTT
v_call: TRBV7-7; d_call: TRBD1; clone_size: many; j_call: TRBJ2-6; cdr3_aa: CASSLSTGAGANVLTF; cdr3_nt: TGTGCCAGCAGCTTATCCACAGGGGCTGGGGCCAACGTCCTGACTTTC
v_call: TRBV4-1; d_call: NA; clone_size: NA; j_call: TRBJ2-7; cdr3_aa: CASSQAATPVPNEQYF; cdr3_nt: TGCGCCAGCAGCCAAGCCGCCACCCCGGTCCCCAACGAGCAGTACTTC
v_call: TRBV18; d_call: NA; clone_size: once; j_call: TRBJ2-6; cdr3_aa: CASSQQGAYGANVLTF; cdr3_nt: TGTGCCAGCTCACAACAGGGAGCGTATGGGGCCAACGTCCTGACTTTC
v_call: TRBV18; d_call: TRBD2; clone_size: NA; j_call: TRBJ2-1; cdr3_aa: CASSPASGRVGNEQFF; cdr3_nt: TGTGCCAGCTCACCTGCTAGCGGGAGGGTTGGGAATGAGCAGTTCTTC
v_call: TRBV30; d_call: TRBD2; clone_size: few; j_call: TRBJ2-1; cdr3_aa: CAWSVSGRPPEQFF; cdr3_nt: TGTGCCTGGAGTGTGAGCGGGAGACCCCCTGAGCAGTTCTTC
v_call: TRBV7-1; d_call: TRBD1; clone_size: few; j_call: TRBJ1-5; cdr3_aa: CASSLGTGRNQPQHF; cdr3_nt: TGTGCCAGCAGCTTGGGGACAGGAAGGAATCAGCCCCAGCATTTT
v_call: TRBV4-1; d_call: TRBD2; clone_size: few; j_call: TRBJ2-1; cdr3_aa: CASSQATSGAYNEQFF; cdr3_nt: TGCGCCAGCAGCCAGGCGACTAGCGGGGCTTACAATGAGCAGTTCTTC
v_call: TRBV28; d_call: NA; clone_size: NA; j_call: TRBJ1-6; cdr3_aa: CASSRLSSYNSPLHF; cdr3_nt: TGTGCCAGCAGTAGGCTTAGCTCCTATAATTCACCCCTCCACTTT
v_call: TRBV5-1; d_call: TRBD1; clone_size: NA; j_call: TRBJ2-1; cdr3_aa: CASSYGQGAYNEQFF; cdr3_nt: TGCGCCAGCAGCTACGGACAGGGGGCCTACAATGAGCAGTTCTTC
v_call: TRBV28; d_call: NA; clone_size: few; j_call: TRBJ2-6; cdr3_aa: CASSFAFESGANVLTF; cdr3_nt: TGTGCCAGCAGTTTTGCCTTCGAGTCTGGGGCCAACGTCCTGACTTTC
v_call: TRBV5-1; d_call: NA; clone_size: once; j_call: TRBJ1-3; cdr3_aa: CASSPAGITGNTIYF; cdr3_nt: TGCGCCAGCAGCCCCGCCGGGATAACTGGAAACACCATATATTTT
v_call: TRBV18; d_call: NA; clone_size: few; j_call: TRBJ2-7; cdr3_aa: CASSPPEDAYEQYF; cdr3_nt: TGTGCCAGCTCACCACCAGAGGACGCCTACGAGCAGTACTTC
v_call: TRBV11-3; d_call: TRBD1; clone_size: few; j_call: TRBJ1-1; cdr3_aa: CASSSGTGRLTEAFF; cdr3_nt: TGTGCCAGCAGTTCGGGGACAGGGCGGCTCACTGAAGCTTTCTTT
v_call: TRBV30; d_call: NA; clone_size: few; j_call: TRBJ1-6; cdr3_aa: CAWSGMTDNSPLHF; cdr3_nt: TGTGCCTGGAGTGGCATGACGGATAATTCACCCCTCCACTTT
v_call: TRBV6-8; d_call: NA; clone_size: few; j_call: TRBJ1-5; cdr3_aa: CASGRTGDQPQHF; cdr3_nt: TGTGCCAGCGGGCGCACCGGGGATCAGCCCCAGCATTTT
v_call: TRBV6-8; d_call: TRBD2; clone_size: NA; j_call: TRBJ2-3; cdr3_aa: CASEGTRIDTQYF; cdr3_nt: TGTGCCAGTGAGGGGACTAGAATAGATACGCAGTATTTT
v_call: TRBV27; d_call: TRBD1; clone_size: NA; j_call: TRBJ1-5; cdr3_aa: CASSSGQGRKSNQPQHF; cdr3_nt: TGTGCCAGCAGTTCAGGACAGGGGCGGAAGAGCAATCAGCCCCAGCATTTT
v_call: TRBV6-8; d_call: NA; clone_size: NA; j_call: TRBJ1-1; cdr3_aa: CASSYSIEQATEAFF; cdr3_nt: TGTGCCAGCAGTTACTCGATCGAGCAGGCCACTGAAGCTTTCTTT
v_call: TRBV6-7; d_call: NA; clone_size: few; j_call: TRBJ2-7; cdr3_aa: CASKAGQLLGEQYF; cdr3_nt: TGTGCCAGCAAAGCGGGACAACTCCTCGGGGAGCAGTACTTC
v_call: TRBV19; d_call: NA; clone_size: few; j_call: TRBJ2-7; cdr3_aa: CASSIGPEVGEQYF; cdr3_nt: TGTGCCAGTAGTATAGGACCGGAGGTCGGCGAGCAGTACTTC
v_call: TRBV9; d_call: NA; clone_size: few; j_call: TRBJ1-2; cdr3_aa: CASSAGTNYGYTF; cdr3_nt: TGTGCCAGCAGCGCCGGTACTAACTATGGCTACACCTTC
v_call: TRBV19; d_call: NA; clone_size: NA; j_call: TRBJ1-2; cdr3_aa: CASSPGRSYHYGYTF; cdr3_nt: TGTGCCAGTAGTCCGGGGAGATCATATCACTATGGCTACACCTTC
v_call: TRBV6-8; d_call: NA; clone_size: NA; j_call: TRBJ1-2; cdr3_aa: CASTWDTNYGYTF; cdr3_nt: TGTGCCAGCACCTGGGACACTAACTATGGCTACACCTTC
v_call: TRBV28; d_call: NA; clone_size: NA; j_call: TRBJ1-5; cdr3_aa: CASRLMGSNQPQHF; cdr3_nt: TGTGCCAGCAGGCTCATGGGGTCCAATCAGCCCCAGCATTTT
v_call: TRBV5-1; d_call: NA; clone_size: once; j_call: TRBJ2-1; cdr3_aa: CASMRASSYNEQFF; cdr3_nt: TGCGCCAGCATGAGGGCAAGCTCCTACAATGAGCAGTTCTTC
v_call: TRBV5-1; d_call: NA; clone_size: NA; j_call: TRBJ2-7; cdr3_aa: CASSLVGAGREQYF; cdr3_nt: TGCGCCAGCAGCTTGGTTGGTGCAGGGCGCGAGCAGTACTTC
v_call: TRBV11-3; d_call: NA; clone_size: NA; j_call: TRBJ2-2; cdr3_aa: CASSLLGPLGLKTGELFF; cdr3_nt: TGTGCCAGCAGCTTACTTGGTCCCCTCGGACTAAAAACCGGGGAGCTGTTTTTT
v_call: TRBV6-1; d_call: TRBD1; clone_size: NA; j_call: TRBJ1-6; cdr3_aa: CASSEGQGINSPLHF; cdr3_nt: TGTGCCAGCAGTGAAGGACAGGGTATCAATTCACCCCTCCACTTT